This entry lists 13 T cell receptor beta chains sequenced from one sample in a study of T cells expressing NK-cell markers. From its re-call of the 5' RACE reads, TCRdb lists each CDR3 protein once, without DNA. The sample table includes roughly 23,000 distinct CDR3 sequences. The sequenced material came from blood T cells: a sorted CD56 or NKG2C T cell subset, CD4+ or CD8+ T cells, or bulk PBMC T cells (not recorded which). Receptors originate from a man between 18 and 69 years old in good health.

The chain combines TRBV4-3 with TRBJ2-5; the D gene TCRdb calls, TRBD1, cannot be checked with no DNA. The CDR3 totals 15 residues. CDR1 is LGHNA and CDR2 is YSLEER in the germline V gene. The CDR3 reads CASSHGTGYGETQYF.

The chain is built from TRBV3-1 and TRBJ2-6. The germline V gene encodes CDR1 LGHDT and CDR2 YNNKEL (reference sequence). The CDR3 runs to 17 residues. The CDR3 is CASSQVAGLTGANVLTF.

The chain combines TRBV7-3 with TRBJ2-1. From germline, CDR1 is SGHTA and CDR2 FQGTGA. This CDR3 has 16 amino acids. The CDR3 protein is CASSFAASSSYNEQFF.

The chain combines TRBV6-5 with TRBJ2-3; the TRBD2 assignment by TCRdb is unverifiable without DNA. The CDR3 totals 19 residues. Per germline, CDR1 MNHEY and CDR2 SVGAGI. The CDR3 sequence is CASSYNPGLAGATTDTQYF.

J is TRBJ1-6 and V is TRBV7-2. CDR3 length: 14 residues. Germline CDR1 SGHTA, CDR2 FQGNSA. The CDR3 protein is CASREGFYNSPLHF.

The genes are TRBV7-9 and TRBJ1-2. Germline CDR1 SEHNR, CDR2 FQNEAQ (reference sequence). The CDR3 consists of 12 residues. Here the CDR3 reads CASSSTAYGYTF.

The chain carries TRBV12-3 or TRBV12-4 and TRBJ1-1. This CDR3 is 14 amino acids long. CDR3 region: CASSLMEGFTEAFF.

This chain uses TRBV4-1 with TRBJ1-5. The CDR3 spans 14 residues. Germline V gives CDR1 MGHRA, CDR2 YSYEKL. The CDR3 protein is CASSQAVENQPQHF.

The CDR3 spells CSAIPSFTEAFF. J is TRBJ1-1 and V is TRBV20-1. Germline loops: CDR1 DFQATT, CDR2 SNEGSKA (reference sequence). The CDR3 length is 12 residues.

The genes are TRBV2 and TRBJ2-7; TCRdb reports TRBD1, a call that lacks DNA to check it against. The length of the CDR3 is 12 residues. Germline V gene lookup returns CDR1 SNHLY and CDR2 FYNNEI. The CDR3 loop reads CASTSGAYEQYF. Filled out from reference TRBV2 and TRBJ2-7, the complete variable domain reads EPEVTQTPSHQVTQMGQEVILRCVPISNHLYFYWYRQILGQKVEFLVSFYNNEISEKSEIFDDQFSVERPDGSNFTLKIRSTKLEDSAMYFCASTSGAYEQYFGPGTRLTVT.

V usage is TRBV19 and J usage is TRBJ2-6. The germline V gene has CDR1 LNHDA and CDR2 SQIVND (reference sequence). CDR3 length: 14 residues. The CDR3 loop is CASRRTSGANVLTF.

The V call is TRBV12-3 or TRBV12-4, the J call TRBJ2-6. CDR3 length: 15 amino acids. The CDR3 region is CASRAQSSGANVLTF.

This clonotype is labeled medium-sized based on frequency. The rearrangement joins TRBV2 to TRBJ2-1; TCRdb gives TRBD1 as the D gene, but with no DNA this cannot be confirmed. Germline V gives CDR1 SNHLY, CDR2 FYNNEI. This CDR3 is built from 14 residues. CDR3 loop: CASSTDRGINEQFF.